This T cell receptor beta chain was retrieved from a study of response to subunit inactivated influenza vaccine. Overall study results and limits: The authors proposed limited new T cell recruitment per seasonal influenza vaccination.

Each CDR3 protein is one row after TCRdb ran MiXCR on the RT-PCR reads. The sample includes under 850,000 distinct CDR3 sequences, approximately 18% seen only once; the top ten take around 9.9%. Concerning this clonotype itself: What it recognizes is unknown.

The sequence came from a man aged 50-59 years who received an inactivated influenza vaccine. Sequences were derived from PBMCs from blood, sampled roughly 5 days after vaccination.

CDR3 sequence (DNA): TGCAGTGCTAGTGCTCTTAGCGGGATGATGGGGGCCTACGAGCAGTACTTC. Its protein product is CSASALSGMMGAYEQYF. V is TRBV20-1 and J is TRBJ2-7; 8 positions match TRBD2. The V gene end was trimmed by 3 bases and the J gene end by 2 bases; junction bases not matched to a gene: 15. The CDR3 runs to 17 residues. CDR1 and CDR2 (germline): DFQATT, SNEGSKA (reference sequence).